This TCR beta chain is from a study of blood T cells in healthy people across ages (dated by TCRdb to between 2014 and 2017). For the study in its entirety: In model experiments, template switching captured about one uniquely barcoded TCR beta cDNA molecule for every two T cells. Using the same blood draw, the study looked at two additional independent replicas of 1 million unique cDNA reads for two donors, one aged 18 to 29 and the other aged 80 or older. Using deep sequencing normalized with unique cDNA molecular identifiers, the study measured how TCR beta repertoire diversity changes with age. The donors were split into four age groups: young (average around 15 years), middle-aged (over 35), aged (more than 60) and long-lived (approximately 80). To avoid experimental bias, donors of different ages were distributed randomly across sequencing lanes.

The library relied on 5' RACE. TCRdb names Illumina HiSeq 2500 as the instrument used. A second roughly 7 to 11 cycle PCR used a sample-barcoded 5' primer and a J-beta primer mix. A unique molecular identifier was introduced onto each TCR beta cDNA molecule by a template-switch 5' adaptor carrying 12 random nucleotides. Each sample yielded at least 2.5 million CDR3-containing paired-end reads. First-strand cDNA synthesis was performed from all RNA using the Mint cDNA synthesis kit, with priming by a TRBC-specific oligonucleotide. All cDNA was treated with uracil-DNA glycosylase and then went through a first 18-cycle PCR with the universal primers M1SS and BC2_uni_R. From the authors' description of their analysis: For normalization, 1 million high-quality reads were randomly selected from each sample, with every read carrying a distinct molecular identifier. Instead of being binned into consensus sequences, reads with shared molecular identifiers were discarded. CDR3 identification, clonotype clustering and error correction used MiTCR with a Q25 quality threshold and the strictest error-elimination algorithm. A nonparametric unseen species model with Euler transformation was used to estimate lower-bound total TCR beta diversity. In TCRdb, the public reads were trimmed at Q25 with fastp and aligned with MiXCR, with productive beta chains retained. One record per CDR3 amino acid sequence lists the most common genes and DNA. For this entry, the V and J calls and clone size follow TCRdb and not the study's own pipeline. This sample has about 640,000 distinct CDR3 sequences in its table, and about 30% of those were observed once. Approximately 14% of the sample is held by the ten biggest clonotypes.

As concerns this clonotype: Its target antigen remains unknown. Per-base qualities were not stored, and no clone one base away is much larger.

Systemically healthy Caucasian individuals from Russia, 35 to 40 in total and aged roughly 6 to 90 years, were included as donors. Each donor gave 8 to 10 milliliters of peripheral blood, drawn into EDTA-treated Vacutainer tubes. Ficoll-Paque density-gradient centrifugation was used to isolate PBMCs, with at least 7 million per sample. Total RNA, at least 6 micrograms per sample, was extracted from PBMCs with Trizol reagent. For every donor, flow cytometry on a PBMC aliquot measured the percentage of naive CD45RAhigh/CD27high T cells. Overall study results and their limits: The long-lived group showed more naive CD4+ T cells, fewer expanded clones and increased TCR diversity than the aged group, suggesting age selection. Estimates of total diversity from one million sequenced T cells were regarded as lower bounds and underestimates. Donor CMV infection status was unknown, potentially confounding age-related changes in expanded clonotypes. There was a strong correlation between observed TCR beta diversity and the percentage of naive T cells measured by flow cytometry. As age increased, observed TCR beta diversity per million T cells dropped in a roughly linear way, and a significant reduction was already evident by age approximately 40. Conclusive comparison of naive and antigen-experienced compartments was prevented by the profiling of bulk unsorted PBMCs.

The junction shows trimming of 2 bases on V and 6 bases on J, and the gene matches do not reach 2 bases of it. Inclusive of the bounding cysteine and phenylalanine, the CDR3 is 14 residues long. Solely the CDR3 DNA is kept, with 42 bases framed from the first base. For CDR1 and CDR2, the germline V gene lists SGDLS and YYNGEE. The sequenced sample was blood. The chain is made from TRBV9 and TRBJ2-3; 11 central bases correspond to TRBD2. The source is a woman older than 75 in good health. The CDR3 amino acid sequence is: CASSVSSGRDTQYF. The DNA is as follows: TGTGCCAGCAGCGTTTCTAGCGGGAGGGATACGCAGTATTTT.